These 16 T cell receptor beta chains came from one sample sequenced in a study of T cell changes during pregnancy in multiple sclerosis. Using immunoSEQ multiplex PCR, the repertoire was profiled, and TCRdb retains in-frame clones only, with some absent. The repertoire has 40,000 to 45,000 clones, 90% to 95% of them found once; the top ten carry 6% to 7%. Here the sequenced sample was CD8+ T cells from peripheral blood mononuclear cells, taken in the third trimester of pregnancy. These TCRs come from a female donor with multiple sclerosis, enrolled in a pregnancy study.

The chain joins TRBV6-4 to TRBJ2-1, with TRBD2 matching 10 bases. After removal of 2 bases from V and 9 bases from J, the junction contained 7 bases not matched to a gene. The germline V gene encodes CDR1 MRHNA and CDR2 SNTAGT. This CDR3 region has 15 residues. The chain's CDR3 is CASSDTAGGPGEQFF. CDR3 nucleotide sequence: TGTGCCAGCAGTGACACAGCGGGGGGGCCTGGTGAGCAGTTCTTC.

The V gene is TRBV2, the J gene TRBJ2-7, with 7 bases fitting TRBD1. This CDR3 is built from 13 residues. Losses at the gene ends were 6 bases for V and 4 bases for J; bases not matched to a gene: 6. From germline, CDR1 is SNHLY and CDR2 FYNNEI. CDR3 sequence: CASRTGRLYEQYF. The DNA of the CDR3 is TGTGCCAGCAGGACAGGGCGCCTATACGAGCAGTACTTC.

V usage is TRBV7-9 and J usage is TRBJ1-1; a weak D match, TRBD1 (6 bases). This CDR3 has 15 residues. The V and J ends lost 5 bases and 8 bases respectively, with 21 bases between them. In germline, CDR1 is SEHNR, CDR2 FQNEAQ (reference sequence). In DNA form, the CDR3 reads TGTGCCAGCAGCCCCGAGGGGGAAGGAATGTTGGAAGCTTTCTTT. Its protein is CASSPEGEGMLEAFF.

V gene TRBV28 combines with J gene TRBJ2-2, with 11 bases that match TRBD2. This CDR3 is built from 15 residues. V trimming: 5 bases; J trimming: 4 bases; junction bases outside the gene matches: 3. Per germline, CDR1 MDHEN and CDR2 SYDVKM. CDR3 bases: TGTGCCAGCAGTATAGCGGGAGGGCCCACCGGGGAGCTGTTTTTT. Translation: CASSIAGGPTGELFF. Based on the CDR3 plus reference TRBV28 and TRBJ2-2, the full variable domain is DVKVTQSSRYLVKRTGEKVFLECVQDMDHENMFWYRQDPGLGLRLIYFSYDVKMKEKGDIPEGYSVSREKKERFSLILESASTNQTSMYLCASSIAGGPTGELFFGEGSRLTVL.

The chain couples TRBV30 to TRBJ2-7, with D perhaps matching TRBD2 (6 bases). Germline CDR1 GTSNPN, CDR2 SVGIG (reference sequence). The CDR3 loop spans 13 amino acids. V was cut by 2 bases and J by 9 bases, with 17 bases left in between. The CDR3 region is CAWSPPGDVGQYF. The CDR3 region has the DNA TGTGCCTGGAGTCCCCCGGGGGACGTCGGGCAGTACTTC.

The chain carries TRBV28 and TRBJ2-7; 12 nucleotides match TRBD2. The junction had 0 bases not matched to a gene; V was cut back by 4 bases and J by 2 bases. Per germline, CDR1 MDHEN and CDR2 SYDVKM. This CDR3 has 14 residues. DNA for the CDR3: TGTGCCAGCAGTTGGACTAGCGGGGCCTACGAGCAGTACTTC. Its protein is CASSWTSGAYEQYF.

V is TRBV13 and J is TRBJ2-7; D remains ambiguous. Germline values: CDR1 PRHDT, CDR2 FYEKMQ (reference sequence). V was pared by 0 bases and J by 1 base, with 4 bases between. The CDR3 covers 13 residues. In DNA form, the CDR3 reads TGTGCCAGCAGCTTAGGGCAGTCCTACGAGCAGTACTTC. It encodes CASSLGQSYEQYF.

This chain links TRBV4-1 with TRBJ1-5; 8 bases are shared with TRBD1. Germline V gene data show CDR1 as MGHRA and CDR2 as YSYEKL. The length of the CDR3 is 15 residues. V lost 3 bases, J lost 4 bases, and 5 bases stayed unmatched. CDR3 in amino acids: CASSQEQGENQPQHF. In nucleotides, the CDR3 is TGCGCCAGCAGCCAGGAACAGGGGGAGAATCAGCCCCAGCATTTT.

The chain employs TRBV27 and TRBJ2-1; D is uncertain. The ends were cut back, 3 bases at V and 4 bases at J, with 7 bases in the middle. Germline V gives CDR1 MNHEY, CDR2 SMNVEV (reference sequence). The CDR3 spans 13 residues. The CDR3 reads CASSFNLYNEQFF. CDR3 bases: TGTGCCAGCAGTTTTAATTTGTACAATGAGCAGTTCTTC.

The V and J genes are TRBV5-6 and TRBJ2-7; 11 bases align to TRBD1. The CDR3 is 16 residues long. V was pared by 6 bases and J by 5 bases, with 13 bases of the junction left unmatched. CDR1 and CDR2 from the germline V gene are SGHDT and YYEEEE. CDR3 DNA sequence: TGTGCCAGCACCCAGAGTCCGGGACAGGGGGACCACGAGCAGTACTTC. It translates to CASTQSPGQGDHEQYF.

The gene calls are TRBV4-3 and TRBJ2-7, with 7 bases identical to TRBD1. The CDR3 has 16 residues. Germline V gene sequence: CDR1 LGHNA, CDR2 YSLEER. J lost 1 base, V lost 0 bases, and 6 bases had no gene match. DNA for the CDR3: TGCGCCAGCAGCCAAGATACCGCAGGGGGTTCCTACGAGCAGTACTTC. Translated: CASSQDTAGGSYEQYF.

This chain connects TRBV2 to TRBJ1-4, with 9 bases that match TRBD1. V shed 1 base, J shed 7 bases, and the junction held 7 bases outside the gene matches. The CDR3 spans 16 residues. Germline-derived CDR1 and CDR2 are SNHLY and FYNNEI. This CDR3 reads CASSEGPGTGSEKLFF. The DNA for the CDR3 is TGTGCCAGCAGTGAAGGCCCCGGGACAGGGAGTGAAAAACTGTTTTTT. The full variable domain, in which reference TRBV2 and TRBJ1-4 provide the parts outside the CDR3, is EPEVTQTPSHQVTQMGQEVILRCVPISNHLYFYWYRQILGQKVEFLVSFYNNEISEKSEIFDDQFSVERPDGSNFTLKIRSTKLEDSAMYFCASSEGPGTGSEKLFFGSGTQLSVL.

V gene TRBV28 combines with J gene TRBJ2-7; TRBD1 aligns across 8 bases. With 3 bases clipped from V and 4 bases from J, the junction kept 17 bases outside the gene matches. Germline lookup yields CDR1 MDHEN and CDR2 SYDVKM. The CDR3 is 18 amino acids. The CDR3 spells CASSFGIWRLDRVYEQYF. The CDR3 nucleotides read TGTGCCAGCAGTTTTGGTATTTGGCGTTTGGACAGGGTGTACGAGCAGTACTTC.

This clone occurred once. The CDR3 sequence is CASSPSGLATETQYF. Written as DNA, the CDR3 is TGTGCCAGCAGCCCGTCCGGACTAGCGACGGAGACCCAGTACTTC. The chain carries TRBV9 and TRBJ2-5, with 9 bases that match TRBD2. Trimming took 4 bases from V and 5 from J; bases not matched to a gene: 9. The CDR3 has 15 residues. The germline CDR1 and CDR2 sequences are SGDLS and YYNGEE.

The chain employs TRBV29-1 and TRBJ1-2; 8 bases map to TRBD1. The CDR3 has 15 amino acids. Germline-derived CDR1 and CDR2 are SQVTM and ANQGSEA. V lost 2 bases to trimming and J lost 4 bases; unmatched junction nucleotides: 9. CDR3 amino acids: CSVEPQDRVGYGYTF. CDR3 bases: TGCAGCGTTGAACCCCAGGACAGGGTGGGCTATGGCTACACCTTC.

This sequence joins TRBV13 and TRBJ2-7, with a tentative D call TRBD1 (5 bases). In germline, CDR1 is PRHDT, CDR2 FYEKMQ (reference sequence). CDR3 size: 13 residues. The V and J ends lost 1 base and 1 base respectively, with 5 bases between them. CDR3 loop: CASSLEGSYEQYF. In DNA, the CDR3 is TGTGCCAGCAGCTTAGAGGGGTCCTACGAGCAGTACTTC.